One and the same sample provided the 29 T cell receptor beta chains below, sequenced in a study of identifying expanded T cells in peripheral blood (dated by TCRdb to between 2019 and 2020). Receptor amplification or capture employed the immunoSEQ multiplex PCR assay. Imported from immuneACCESS, the table was reduced by TCRdb to in-frame sequences with V and J called. These copies leave out some clones; in studies compared against another copy, an unresolved V gene accounts for under half, and the cause of the remainder is not known. This sample is represented by about 97,000 clones; roughly 85% of them were singletons. The ten largest account for about a sixth of the sample. Sequenced: blood. Receptor source: a person aged 18-69 years in good health.

The chain uses TRBV21-1 and TRBJ1-4; TRBD1, the table's D call, lacks a check against the DNA. TRBV21-1 is a known pseudogene. This CDR3 is built from 17 residues. The CDR3 DNA sequence: TGTGCCAGCAGCATAGGGACAGGAACGCTGGCTAATGAAAAACTGTTTTTT. Amino acids: CASSIGTGTLANEKLFF.

The chain employs TRBV6-5 and TRBJ1-2, with D perhaps matching TRBD1 (5 bases). The germline V gene has CDR1 MNHEY and CDR2 SVGAGI. The CDR3 consists of 13 residues. The V end was cut by 6 bases, the J end by 5 bases, with 13 bases between. The CDR3 coding sequence is TGTGCCAGCAGCCGCAGGGAACATTATGGCTACACCTTC. This sequence encodes CASSRREHYGYTF.

This sequence joins TRBV6-6 and TRBJ1-2; TRBD1 agrees at 7 bases. Unmatched junction bases numbered 6, after V lost 0 bases and J lost 5 bases. Germline V gene data show CDR1 as MNHNY and CDR2 as SVGAGI (reference sequence). This CDR3 comprises 15 residues. CDR3 bases: TGTGCCAGCAGTTACTCGCGCAGGGGGTGGTATGGCTACACCTTC. Amino acids: CASSYSRRGWYGYTF.

The rearrangement uses TRBV6-6 and TRBJ2-7; D unresolved. In germline, CDR1 is MNHNY, CDR2 SVGAGI (reference sequence). The CDR3 covers 15 residues. The V gene lost 2 bases and the J gene lost 1 base, with 12 bases spanning the gap. The CDR3 loop is CASSYRRHESYEQYF. DNA of the CDR3: TGTGCCAGCAGTTACAGGCGTCACGAGTCCTACGAGCAGTACTTC.

Ten or more counts support this clone. The identical CDR3 is also encoded by other nucleotide sequences in the sample. The chain couples TRBV7-6 to TRBJ2-7, with 7 positions matching TRBD1. The germline CDR1 and CDR2 sequences are SGHVS and FNYEAQ. Trimming at V came to 3 bases and at J to 0 bases, leaving 5 bases not matched to a gene. There are 15 residues in the CDR3. In nucleotides, the CDR3 is TGTGCCAGCAGCTTCGGGACAGAAAGCTCCTACGAGCAGTACTTC. It yields the protein CASSFGTESSYEQYF. Based on the CDR3 plus reference TRBV7-6 and TRBJ2-7, the full variable domain is GAGVSQSPRYKVTKRGQDVALRCDPISGHVSLYWYRQALGQGPEFLTYFNYEAQQDKSGLPNDRFSAERPEGSISTLTIQRTEQRDSAMYRCASSFGTESSYEQYFGPGTRLTVT.

The gene calls are TRBV2 and TRBJ2-7; D is unclear. The germline V gene encodes CDR1 SNHLY and CDR2 FYNNEI. The CDR3 has 11 amino acids. The ends were cut back, 6 bases at V and 3 bases at J, with 6 bases in the middle. CDR3 in amino acids: CASRPFYEQYF. The CDR3 DNA reads TGTGCCAGCAGACCCTTCTACGAGCAGTACTTC.

This rearrangement joins TRBV28 to TRBJ1-1, with 7 bases matching TRBD1. CDR1 MDHEN and CDR2 SYDVKM come from the germline V gene. J gave up 5 bases and V 6 bases, and 12 bases lay outside the gene matches. The CDR3 has 15 residues. CDR3 loop: CASSPADRRGTEAFF. Written as DNA, the CDR3 is TGTGCCAGCAGCCCCGCGGACAGGAGGGGAACTGAAGCTTTCTTT.

This chain uses TRBV6-5 with TRBJ1-6, with D possibly matching TRBD1 (6 bases). Germline lookup yields CDR1 MNHEY and CDR2 SVGAGI. Trimming left V 10 bases short and J 8 bases short, with 18 bases between. The CDR3 spans 14 residues. As DNA, the CDR3 is TGTGCCACTCAAGGGGGGGGTAAATATTCACCCCTCCACTTT. It is translated as CATQGGGKYSPLHF.

CDR3 loop: CASSLVRPPYEQYF. CDR3 coding DNA: TGCGCCAGCAGCTTGGTACGGCCCCCCTACGAGCAGTACTTC. V is TRBV5-1 and J is TRBJ2-7; D gene unclear. This CDR3 has 14 residues. The V gene lost 0 bases and the J gene lost 2 bases, with 9 bases spanning the gap. CDR1 and CDR2 from the germline V gene are SGHRS and YFSETQ.

The chain employs TRBV18 and TRBJ1-4; D not resolved. Per germline, CDR1 KGHSH and CDR2 LQKENI. The length of the CDR3 is 12 residues. Trimming left V 3 bases short and J 4 bases short, with 3 bases between. CDR3 loop: CASSPSNEKLFF. The CDR3 DNA sequence: TGTGCCAGCTCACCGAGTAATGAAAAACTGTTTTTT.

V and J are TRBV20-1 and TRBJ1-5; D remains ambiguous. This CDR3 comprises 11 residues. V was cut by 3 bases and J by 4 bases, with 4 bases left in between. Germline-derived CDR1 and CDR2 are DFQATT and SNEGSKA (reference sequence). The CDR3 DNA follows: TGCAGTGCTAGGGGGAATCAGCCCCAGCATTTT. It specifies CSARGNQPQHF.

The CDR3 bases are TGTGCCAGCACGGCCGAGGCAGGGCAGTACACTGAAGCTTTCTTT. Its translation: CASTAEAGQYTEAFF. The chain uses TRBV2 and TRBJ1-1; D is possibly TRBD1 (5 bases). The V gene lost 7 bases and the J gene lost 3 bases, with 18 bases spanning the gap. The CDR3 runs to 15 residues. Germline-derived CDR1 and CDR2 are SNHLY and FYNNEI.

J is TRBJ2-3 and V is TRBV7-2; 7 bases are shared with TRBD2. CDR1 and CDR2 from the germline V gene are SGHTA and FQGNSA. Unmatched junction bases numbered 7, after V lost 3 bases and J lost 4 bases. The CDR3 runs to 15 residues. CDR3 protein: CASSLMGTTSDTQYF. The CDR3 DNA reads TGTGCCAGCAGCTTGATGGGGACTACCTCAGATACGCAGTATTTT.

The chain employs TRBV9 and TRBJ2-2; D ambiguous. The CDR3 extends over 12 amino acids. The germline gives CDR1 SGDLS, CDR2 YYNGEE. Trimming shortened V by 7 bases and J by 3 bases, and 7 bases separated the two germline ends. This CDR3 reads CASDPDTGELFF. Written as DNA, the CDR3 is TGTGCCAGCGACCCAGACACCGGGGAGCTGTTTTTT.

This chain links TRBV5-1 with TRBJ1-3, with D unclear. This CDR3 has 14 residues. Germline V gives CDR1 SGHRS, CDR2 YFSETQ. The germline V and J ends were trimmed by 0 bases and 4 bases, with 8 bases remaining between them. CDR3 sequence (DNA): TGCGCCAGCAGCTTGGGGGCGGTCGGAAACACCATATATTTT. Translation: CASSLGAVGNTIYF.

V gene TRBV4-1 combines with J gene TRBJ1-5; perhaps TRBD1 as D (6 bases). The CDR3 contains 17 residues. Germline CDR1 reads MGHRA; CDR2 reads YSYEKL. Trimming shortened V by 3 bases and J by 1 base, and 16 bases separated the two germline ends. The CDR3: CASSHPGGGGSNQPQHF. The CDR3, as DNA: TGCGCCAGCAGCCACCCCGGTGGGGGCGGCAGCAATCAGCCCCAGCATTTT.

V is TRBV7-9 and J is TRBJ1-2, with D possibly TRBD1 on 5 matching bases. Trimming removed 5 bases from V and 4 bases from J, with 20 bases in between. Looked up from germline, CDR1 is SEHNR and CDR2 is FQNEAQ (reference sequence). The CDR3 length is 16 residues. CDR3 region: CASSKPGLHLGYGYTF. The CDR3 DNA sequence: TGTGCCAGCAGCAAACCGGGACTTCATCTGGGCTATGGCTACACCTTC. The whole variable domain, filled in from reference TRBV7-9 and TRBJ1-2, reads DTGVSQNPRHKITKRGQNVTFRCDPISEHNRLYWYRQTLGQGPEFLTYFQNEAQLEKSRLLSDRFSAERPKGSFSTLEIQRTEQGDSAMYLCASSKPGLHLGYGYTFGSGTRLTVV.

This clone has more than one count but fewer than ten. CDR3 protein: CASSDNRRGGTDTQYF. The CDR3 DNA reads as TGCGCCAGCAGTGATAACAGGAGAGGTGGCACAGATACGCAGTATTTT. The chain has TRBV10-1 and TRBJ2-3; tentative D call: TRBD1 (5 bases). The V gene's germline CDR1 is WNHNN and CDR2 SYGVQD (reference sequence). CDR3 length: 16 amino acids. The V end was cut by 3 bases, the J end by 1 base, with 14 bases between.

This sequence joins TRBV13 and TRBJ2-2; D not resolved. This CDR3 is built from 15 residues. Germline assignment: CDR1 PRHDT and CDR2 FYEKMQ (reference sequence). The ends were cut back, 5 bases at V and 0 bases at J, with 10 bases in the middle. The CDR3: CASSQTRSNTGELFF. DNA for the CDR3: TGTGCCAGCAGCCAGACAAGGTCGAACACCGGGGAGCTGTTTTTT.

The CDR3 reads CASSLAWRGGYETQYF. In DNA, the CDR3 is TGTGCCAGCAGCTTGGCTTGGCGGGGGGGCTACGAGACCCAGTACTTC. The chain carries TRBV5-6 and TRBJ2-5; 9 bases agree with TRBD2. The length of the CDR3 is 16 residues. J was trimmed by 5 bases and V by 0 bases; bases with no gene match: 8. In germline, CDR1 is SGHDT, CDR2 YYEEEE.

A single count supports this clone. This chain links TRBV19 with TRBJ1-5, with D perhaps TRBD1 (5 bases). Germline CDR1 LNHDA, CDR2 SQIVND (reference sequence). V lost 0 bases to trimming and J lost 9 bases, with 9 bases between them. The CDR3 sequence is 13 residues long. The CDR3 sequence is CASSIESGGPQHF. DNA for the CDR3: TGTGCCAGTAGTATAGAATCGGGGGGGCCCCAGCATTTT.

This chain joins TRBV25-1 and TRBJ2-3; possibly TRBD1 for D (5 bases). This CDR3 is 17 amino acids long. CDR1 and CDR2 from the germline V gene are MGHDK and SYGVNS. The ends were cut back, 3 bases at V and 5 bases at J, with 21 bases in the middle. The CDR3 nucleotides read TGTGCCAGCAGTGATGGTATTATAGGGGCCGGTAGAGATACGCAGTATTTT. Protein sequence: CASSDGIIGAGRDTQYF.

The chain links TRBV5-8 to TRBJ2-3, with 11 positions matching TRBD2. The V gene's germline CDR1 is SGHTS and CDR2 YDEGEE. This CDR3 has 16 residues. V trimming: 4 bases; J trimming: 1 base; junction bases outside the gene matches: 5. CDR3 in amino acids: CASSLLTSGGTDTQYF. CDR3 DNA: TGTGCCAGCAGCCTCCTGACTAGCGGGGGCACAGATACGCAGTATTTT.

The chain links TRBV6-5 to TRBJ1-2; TRBD1 agrees at 7 bases. The J segment lost 4 bases and the V segment lost 7 bases, leaving 9 bases of the junction unmatched. This CDR3 contains 14 residues. CDR1 is MNHEY and CDR2 is SVGAGI in the germline V gene. The CDR3 DNA reads TGTGCCAGCACCGCCGCAGGGGGAAGCTATGGCTACACCTTC. As protein: CASTAAGGSYGYTF.

The rearrangement joins TRBV14 to TRBJ1-1; the D gene is possibly TRBD1 (5 bases). Germline V gene lookup returns CDR1 SGHDN and CDR2 FVKESK. V shed 1 base and J shed 6 bases, with 6 bases lying between them. The CDR3 consists of 12 residues. The CDR3 region has the DNA TGTGCCAGCAGCCAAGGGGGCCCTGAAGCTTTCTTT. It encodes CASSQGGPEAFF.

The chain carries TRBV4-1 and TRBJ1-4, with D possibly matching TRBD1 (6 bases). The CDR3 consists of 14 residues. Trimming removed 0 bases from V and 6 bases from J, with 8 bases in between. Germline CDR1 MGHRA, CDR2 YSYEKL. The CDR3 spells CASSQENRDEKLFF. For the CDR3, the DNA is TGCGCCAGCAGCCAAGAAAACAGGGATGAAAAACTGTTTTTT.

The chain joins TRBV5-1 to TRBJ1-2, with a weak D call TRBD1 (6 bases). The CDR3 has 14 residues. Trimming removed 2 bases at V and 2 bases at J, with 10 bases between. Germline V gives CDR1 SGHRS, CDR2 YFSETQ. Here the CDR3 DNA reads TGCGCCAGCAGCTTAAGGACAGAAAACTATGGCTACACCTTC. Translation gives CASSLRTENYGYTF.

The CDR3 sequence: CASSFLGGRGQYNSPLHF. In nucleotides, the CDR3 is TGTGCCAGCAGTTTCCTCGGAGGTCGGGGACAGTATAATTCACCCCTCCACTTT. This chain links TRBV28 with TRBJ1-6, with 7 bases that match TRBD1. The CDR3 has 18 residues. With 3 bases clipped from V and 4 bases from J, the junction kept 12 bases outside the gene matches. The germline V gene has CDR1 MDHEN and CDR2 SYDVKM.

CDR3 in DNA: TGTGCCAGCAGTTCCAGCCGGGGCCCGGGGCACTATGGCTACACCTTC. It translates to CASSSSRGPGHYGYTF. The genes are TRBV25-1 and TRBJ1-2, with D possibly matching TRBD1 (5 bases). The germline V gene encodes CDR1 MGHDK and CDR2 SYGVNS. The germline V and J ends were trimmed by 5 bases and 3 bases, with 19 bases remaining between them. This CDR3 is 16 amino acids long.